The next 21 T cell receptor beta chains were all read from a single sample in a study of graft-versus-host responses after intestinal transplantation. The protocol was immunoSEQ multiplex PCR, while the TCRdb copy is restricted to in-frame clones and leaves out a portion. Of some 45,000 clones in the sample, 90% to 95% were seen once. This sample comprised PBMCs, obtained 524 days after transplant. The receptors here all came from a human patient who received an intestinal transplant, so some T cells may come from the graft donor.

The J gene is TRBJ1-3, the V gene TRBV14, with D unclear. Germline V gene sequence: CDR1 SGHDN, CDR2 FVKESK. The CDR3 length is 13 residues. V lost 4 bases, J lost 3 bases, and 7 bases lay in between. The CDR3 sequence is CASSLGVGNTIYF. In DNA, the CDR3 is TGTGCCAGCAGCCTCGGGGTTGGAAACACCATATATTTT. Based on the CDR3 plus reference TRBV14 and TRBJ1-3, the full variable domain is EAGVTQFPSHSVIEKGQTVTLRCDPISGHDNLYWYRRVMGKEIKFLLHFVKESKQDESGMPNNRFLAERTGGTYSTLKVQPAELEDSGVYFCASSLGVGNTIYFGEGSWLTVV.

The V gene is TRBV7-3, the J gene TRBJ1-2; TRBD1 matches at 10 bases. After removal of 5 bases from V and 4 bases from J, the junction contained 1 base not matched to a gene. CDR1 is SGHTA and CDR2 is FQGTGA in the germline V gene. The length of the CDR3 is 13 residues. CDR3 residues: CASSRDRGYGYTF. The CDR3 DNA reads TGTGCCAGCAGCCGGGACAGGGGCTATGGCTACACCTTC. The full variable domain, in which reference TRBV7-3 and TRBJ1-2 provide the parts outside the CDR3, is GAGVSQTPSNKVTEKGKYVELRCDPISGHTALYWYRQSLGQGPEFLIYFQGTGAADDSGLPNDRFFAVRPEGSVSTLKIQRTERGDSAVYLCASSRDRGYGYTFGSGTRLTVV.

The chain uses TRBV5-4 and TRBJ2-7; TRBD2 might be the D (6 bases). The CDR3 has 13 amino acids. Per germline, CDR1 SGHNT and CDR2 YYREEE (reference sequence). Trimming cost V 9 bases and J 1 base, with 14 bases left between them. In nucleotides, the CDR3 is TGTGCCACAACCGGGAGAGGGTCCTACGAGCAGTACTTC. Translated, it gives CATTGRGSYEQYF.

This chain uses TRBV9 with TRBJ2-2; D is perhaps TRBD2 (5 bases). From germline, CDR1 is SGDLS and CDR2 YYNGEE. This CDR3 contains 14 residues. The V gene lost 4 bases and the J gene lost 5 bases, with 12 bases spanning the gap. The CDR3 DNA sequence: TGTGCCAGCAGCCCGAGGGCCGGGACCGGGGAGCTGTTTTTT. This sequence encodes CASSPRAGTGELFF.

This rearrangement joins TRBV5-5 to TRBJ1-1; D is uncertain. The ends were cut back, 1 base at V and 0 bases at J, with 7 bases in the middle. Germline V gives CDR1 SGHKS, CDR2 YYEKEE (reference sequence). This CDR3 contains 14 residues. The CDR3 nucleotides are TGTGCCAGCAGCTTGAGGGTTTTGAACACTGAAGCTTTCTTT. Protein sequence: CASSLRVLNTEAFF.

The chain joins TRBV27 to TRBJ2-1; the D is unclear. This CDR3 spans 15 amino acids. Between the trimmed V and J ends, which lost 2 bases and 5 bases, there was a span of 13 bases. The germline V gene encodes CDR1 MNHEY and CDR2 SMNVEV (reference sequence). As DNA, the CDR3 is TGTGCCAGCAGTTTACCCACATACCCACACAATGAGCAGTTCTTC. Encoded protein: CASSLPTYPHNEQFF.

This clone was counted once. V usage is TRBV6-4 and J usage is TRBJ2-3; 8 bases agree with TRBD2. CDR1 and CDR2 (germline): MRHNA, SNTAGT. The CDR3 runs 15 residues. The trim removed 3 bases at V and 3 bases at J, leaving 5 bases unmatched. The CDR3 DNA is TGTGCCAGCAGTGAGACGGGAGGGCCTACAGATACGCAGTATTTT. It codes for CASSETGGPTDTQYF.

This chain joins TRBV7-2 and TRBJ2-3, with TRBD2 matching over 10 bases. V dropped 5 bases and J dropped 3; count of bases not matched to a gene: 14. CDR3 length: 18 amino acids. In germline, CDR1 is SGHTA, CDR2 FQGNSA. The CDR3 sequence: CASSQDSLAGGFTDTQYF. The CDR3 nucleotides read TGTGCCAGCAGCCAAGATTCCTTAGCGGGAGGTTTTACAGATACGCAGTATTTT.

This clone was counted between two and nine times. V gene TRBV28 combines with J gene TRBJ2-1, with D unclear. This CDR3 is built from 15 residues. The germline V gene has CDR1 MDHEN and CDR2 SYDVKM. Trimming removed 2 bases at V and 4 bases at J, with 12 bases between. This CDR3 reads CASSLRRTFYNEQFF. As DNA, the CDR3 is TGTGCCAGCAGTTTACGACGCACCTTTTACAATGAGCAGTTCTTC.

J is TRBJ2-7 and V is TRBV5-1, with no clear D. Germline assignment: CDR1 SGHRS and CDR2 YFSETQ. The CDR3 spans 12 residues. Trimming took 4 bases from V and 5 from J, leaving 10 bases between them. The CDR3 loop is CASSPVNDEQYF. The CDR3 coding sequence is TGCGCCAGCAGCCCGGTCAATGACGAGCAGTACTTC.

The chain combines TRBV10-2 with TRBJ2-3, with D perhaps TRBD1 (6 bases). The CDR3 runs to 16 residues. Between the trimmed V and J ends, which lost 3 bases and 0 bases, there was a span of 13 bases. The germline CDR1 and CDR2 sequences are WSHSY and SAAADI. The CDR3 loop reads CASSETRGPSTDTQYF. CDR3 nucleotide sequence: TGCGCCAGCAGTGAAACCAGGGGACCTAGCACAGATACGCAGTATTTT.

The chain joins TRBV18 to TRBJ2-7, with 7 nucleotides matching TRBD1. The V gene's germline CDR1 is KGHSH and CDR2 LQKENI. The CDR3 contains 15 residues. Trimming at V came to 6 bases and at J to 7 bases, leaving 15 bases not matched to a gene. The CDR3 sequence: CASSATGAEGGEQYF. CDR3 nucleotides: TGTGCCAGCTCGGCAACAGGGGCCGAGGGCGGGGAGCAGTACTTC.

CDR3: CASSLRITSTDTQYF. DNA of the CDR3: TGTGCCAGCAGCCTCAGGATTACTAGCACAGATACGCAGTATTTT. This chain joins TRBV7-1 and TRBJ2-3; D uncertain. TRBV7-1 is identified as an open reading frame with a role that is uncertain. The CDR3 runs 15 residues. V was trimmed by 5 bases and J by 0 bases, leaving 12 bases between them.

This chain uses TRBV9 with TRBJ1-2, with TRBD1 as a possible D gene (6 bases). Looked up from germline, CDR1 is SGDLS and CDR2 is YYNGEE. This CDR3 comprises 13 residues. V was trimmed by 0 bases and J by 7 bases, leaving 10 bases between them. CDR3 sequence reads: CASSVASGAGYTF. The CDR3 DNA reads as TGTGCCAGCAGCGTAGCCTCAGGGGCTGGCTACACCTTC.

V usage is TRBV7-2 and J usage is TRBJ2-7; the D gene is possibly TRBD1 (6 bases). Trimming stripped 5 bases from V and 6 bases from J, with 14 bases between. CDR1 is SGHTA and CDR2 is FQGNSA in the germline V gene. The CDR3 spans 13 residues. DNA of the CDR3: TGTGCCAGCAGCCCCCCGGTAGGGGGCGAGCAGTACTTC. Translating gives CASSPPVGGEQYF.

The chain couples TRBV29-1 to TRBJ2-3; 7 bases are a match to TRBD1. This CDR3 contains 14 residues. Germline trimming cut 5 bases from V and 6 bases from J; bases unmatched to any gene: 11. Per the germline V gene, CDR1 is SQVTM and CDR2 is ANQGSEA. The DNA for the CDR3 is TGCAGCGTTCTGGGTAGGGGGCGCATGGATACGCAGTATTTT. It encodes CSVLGRGRMDTQYF.

This chain joins TRBV18 and TRBJ2-3; a weak D match, TRBD1 (5 bases). V lost 2 bases, J lost 1 base, and 16 bases lay in between. The CDR3 has 17 residues. Germline V gives CDR1 KGHSH, CDR2 LQKENI. CDR3 nucleotide sequence: TGTGCCAGCTCACCAACAGGCCAACAGTATGGCACAGATACGCAGTATTTT. The encoded protein is CASSPTGQQYGTDTQYF.

This chain connects TRBV6-1 to TRBJ2-5; TRBD2 agrees at 8 bases. The CDR3 runs 14 residues. Germline V lookup: CDR1 MNHNS, CDR2 SASEGT. Losses at the gene ends were 5 bases for V and 4 bases for J; bases not matched to a gene: 6. CDR3 in DNA: TGTGCCAGCAGTTCTACAAGCGGGAGAGAGACCCAGTACTTC. Amino acid sequence: CASSSTSGRETQYF.

The gene calls are TRBV15 and TRBJ2-3; 9 bases match TRBD1. The length of the CDR3 is 15 residues. Germline V gene data show CDR1 as LNHNV and CDR2 as YYDKDF (reference sequence). V was clipped by 5 bases and J by 3 bases; unmatched bases: 6. Here the CDR3 reads CATSGRQGGTDTQYF. CDR3 DNA: TGTGCCACCAGCGGTCGACAGGGGGGGACAGATACGCAGTATTTT.

The J gene is TRBJ2-2, the V gene TRBV6-1; TRBD2 matches at 7 bases. CDR1 and CDR2 (germline): MNHNS, SASEGT. The length of the CDR3 is 15 residues. Germline trimming cut 5 bases from V and 0 bases from J; bases unmatched to any gene: 3. CDR3 in DNA: TGTGCCAGCAGTCCACTAGCGCCGAACACCGGGGAGCTGTTTTTT. Amino acids: CASSPLAPNTGELFF.

The J gene is TRBJ1-2, the V gene TRBV5-1; D gene unclear. Germline lookup yields CDR1 SGHRS and CDR2 YFSETQ. V shed 5 bases and J shed 2 bases, with 10 bases lying between them. The CDR3 totals 13 residues. CDR3 sequence: CASRHGRNYGYTF. CDR3 coding DNA: TGCGCCAGCAGGCACGGGAGAAACTATGGCTACACCTTC.